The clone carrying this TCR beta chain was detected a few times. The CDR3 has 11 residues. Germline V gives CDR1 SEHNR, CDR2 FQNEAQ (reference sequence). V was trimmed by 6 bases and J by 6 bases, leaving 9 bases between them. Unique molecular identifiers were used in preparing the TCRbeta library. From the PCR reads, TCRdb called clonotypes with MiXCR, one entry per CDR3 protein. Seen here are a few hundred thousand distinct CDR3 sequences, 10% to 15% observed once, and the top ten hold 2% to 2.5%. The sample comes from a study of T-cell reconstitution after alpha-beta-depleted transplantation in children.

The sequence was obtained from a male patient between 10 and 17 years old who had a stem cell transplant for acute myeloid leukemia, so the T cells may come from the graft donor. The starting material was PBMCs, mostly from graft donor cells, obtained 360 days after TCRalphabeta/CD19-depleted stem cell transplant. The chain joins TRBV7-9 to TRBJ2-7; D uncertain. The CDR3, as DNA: TGTGCCAGCAGATTCAGACTCGAGCAGTACTTC. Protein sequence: CASRFRLEQYF. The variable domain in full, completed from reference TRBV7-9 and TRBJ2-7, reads DTGVSQNPRHKITKRGQNVTFRCDPISEHNRLYWYRQTLGQGPEFLTYFQNEAQLEKSRLLSDRFSAERPKGSFSTLEIQRTEQGDSAMYLCASRFRLEQYFGPGTRLTVT.